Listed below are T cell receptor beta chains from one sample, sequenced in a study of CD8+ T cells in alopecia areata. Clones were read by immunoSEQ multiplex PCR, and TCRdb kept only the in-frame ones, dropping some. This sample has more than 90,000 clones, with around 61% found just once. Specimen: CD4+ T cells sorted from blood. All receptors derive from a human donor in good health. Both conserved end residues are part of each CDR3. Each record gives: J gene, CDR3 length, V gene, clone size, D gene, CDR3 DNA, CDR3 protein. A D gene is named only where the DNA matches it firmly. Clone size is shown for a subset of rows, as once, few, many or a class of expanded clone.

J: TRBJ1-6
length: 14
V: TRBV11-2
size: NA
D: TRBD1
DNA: TGTGCCAGCAGCCCGACAGGGGACCATTCACCCCTCCACTTT
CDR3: CASSPTGDHSPLHF

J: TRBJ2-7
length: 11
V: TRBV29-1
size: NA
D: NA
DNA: TGCAGCGTCGCAGCATCCTACGAGCAGTACTTC
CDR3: CSVAASYEQYF

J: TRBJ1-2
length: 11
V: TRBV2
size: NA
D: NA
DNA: TGTGCCAGCAGATACAGCTATGGCTACACCTTC
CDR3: CASRYSYGYTF

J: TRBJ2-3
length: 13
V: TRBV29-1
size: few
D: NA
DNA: TGCAGCGTAGCTACCTCCGGGACAGATACGCAGTATTTT
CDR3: CSVATSGTDTQYF

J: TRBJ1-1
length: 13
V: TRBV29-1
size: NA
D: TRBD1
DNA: TGCAGCGGAAGACAGGGTTTGAACACTGAAGCTTTCTTT
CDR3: CSGRQGLNTEAFF

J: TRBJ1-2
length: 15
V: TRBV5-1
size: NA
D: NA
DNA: TGCGCCAGCAGCTTGGGGGTGGATGTAGGCTATGGCTACACCTTC
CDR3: CASSLGVDVGYGYTF

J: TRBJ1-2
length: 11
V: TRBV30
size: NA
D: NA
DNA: TGTGCCTGGAGTAGAAGCGGTGGCTACACCTTC
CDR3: CAWSRSGGYTF

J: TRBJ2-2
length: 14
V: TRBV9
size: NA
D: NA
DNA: TGTGCCAGCAGCGTAGTAGAGAACACCGGGGAGCTGTTTTTT
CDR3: CASSVVENTGELFF

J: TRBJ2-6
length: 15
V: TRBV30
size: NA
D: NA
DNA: TGTGCCTGGAGTTTAAAGGGGGCTGGGGCCAACGTCCTGACTTTC
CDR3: CAWSLKGAGANVLTF

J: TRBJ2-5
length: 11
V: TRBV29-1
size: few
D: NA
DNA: TGCAGCGTTGATAGGACGGAGACCCAGTACTTC
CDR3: CSVDRTETQYF

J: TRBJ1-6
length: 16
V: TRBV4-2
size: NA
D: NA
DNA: TGTGCCAGCAGCCTTACGAGGACTGAAGTTAATTCACCCCTCCACTTT
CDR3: CASSLTRTEVNSPLHF